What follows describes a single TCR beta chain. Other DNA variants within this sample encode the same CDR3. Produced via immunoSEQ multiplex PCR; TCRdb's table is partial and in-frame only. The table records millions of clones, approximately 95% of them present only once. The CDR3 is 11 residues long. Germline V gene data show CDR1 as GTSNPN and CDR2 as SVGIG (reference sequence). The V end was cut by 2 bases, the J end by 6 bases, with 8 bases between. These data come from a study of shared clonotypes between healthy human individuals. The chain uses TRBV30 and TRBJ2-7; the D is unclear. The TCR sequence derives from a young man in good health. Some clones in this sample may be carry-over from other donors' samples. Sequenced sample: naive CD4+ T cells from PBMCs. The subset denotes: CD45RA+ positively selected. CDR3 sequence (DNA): TGTGCCTGGAGTCGGCGTGGCGAGCAGTACTTC. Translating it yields CAWSRRGEQYF.